A selection of T cell receptor beta chains follows, all from one sample in a study of blood T cell repertoires in COVID-19. Clones were sequenced by immunoSEQ multiplex PCR, and TCRdb holds only the in-frame ones, with some missing. The table records more than 200,000 clones, about 88% of them present only once. Sequences were obtained from peripheral blood. Receptors originate from a woman aged 60 to 75 with COVID-19, enrolled during active disease. CDR3s include the opening cysteine and the closing phenylalanine or tryptophan. Each record gives: J gene, clone size, V gene, D gene, CDR3 protein, CDR3 DNA. The D gene is left open where the match is weak. Only some rows state a clone size, as once, few, many or a class for expanded clones.

>TRBJ1-1|NA|TRBV9|TRBD1
CASSVIPQGNTEAFF
TGTGCCAGCAGCGTAATACCACAGGGGAATACTGAAGCTTTCTTT
>TRBJ2-3|NA|TRBV7-8|TRBD1
CASSSWGQGRTDTQYF
TGTGCCAGCAGCTCCTGGGGACAGGGAAGGACAGATACGCAGTATTTT
>TRBJ2-5|NA|TRBV6-6|TRBD2
CASRTSGKETQYF
TGTGCCAGCAGAACTAGCGGGAAAGAGACCCAGTACTTC
>TRBJ1-1|NA|TRBV3-1/TRBV3-2|TRBD1
CASNSGQSPAFF
TGTGCCAGCAACTCGGGACAGTCCCCGGCTTTCTTT
>TRBJ1-5|NA|TRBV24-1|NA
CATSDKQAGENQPQHF
TGTGCCACCAGTGATAAGCAGGCGGGGGAAAATCAGCCCCAGCATTTT
>TRBJ1-1|few|TRBV3-1/TRBV3-2|NA
CASSQTAGVWTEAFF
TGTGCCAGCAGCCAAACGGCCGGGGTATGGACTGAAGCTTTCTTT
>TRBJ1-5|few|TRBV30|NA
CAWSVQGLEPQHF
TGTGCCTGGAGTGTTCAGGGTTTGGAGCCCCAGCATTTT
>TRBJ2-1|NA|TRBV10-3|TRBD2
CAIRTSGSHEQFF
TGTGCCATTCGGACTAGCGGGAGCCATGAGCAGTTCTTC
>TRBJ1-2|NA|TRBV6-5|NA
CASTPDSSISYGYTF
TGTGCCAGCACCCCGGACAGTTCTATTAGCTATGGCTACACCTTC
>TRBJ2-1|once|TRBV6-2/TRBV6-3|TRBD2
CASSSVTSGKGNNEQFF
TGTGCCAGCAGTTCCGTGACTAGCGGGAAGGGAAACAATGAGCAGTTCTTC
>TRBJ1-1|NA|TRBV7-7|NA
CASSTTPNTEAFF
TGTGCCAGCAGCACTACACCGAACACTGAAGCTTTCTTT
>TRBJ1-2|NA|TRBV19|NA
CASSIGTNYGYTF
TGTGCCAGTAGTATAGGGACAAACTATGGCTACACCTTC
>TRBJ1-2|NA|TRBV19|NA
CASSNPIRGYSYGYTF
TGTGCCAGTAGTAATCCCATCAGGGGTTACAGCTATGGCTACACCTTC
>TRBJ2-5|NA|TRBV7-8|NA
CASSLGGWLSETQYF
TGTGCCAGCAGCTTAGGCGGGTGGTTGTCAGAGACCCAGTACTTC
>TRBJ2-1|NA|TRBV5-1|NA
CASSPGPPYNEQFF
TGCGCCAGCAGCCCGGGTCCTCCGTACAATGAGCAGTTCTTC
>TRBJ1-1|NA|TRBV7-2|NA
CASSLGQGTEAFF
TGTGCCAGCAGCTTAGGGCAGGGGACTGAAGCTTTCTTT
>TRBJ1-2|few|TRBV3-1/TRBV3-2|NA
CASSQGTNYGYTF
TGTGCCAGCAGCCAAGGGACAAACTATGGCTACACCTTC
>TRBJ1-5|NA|TRBV19|TRBD1
CATAQGARQPQHF
TGTGCCACCGCACAGGGGGCGAGGCAGCCCCAGCATTTT
>TRBJ1-4|NA|TRBV11-2|TRBD1
CASSLSGTGDEKLFF
TGTGCCAGCAGCCTCAGCGGGACAGGGGATGAAAAACTGTTTTTT
>TRBJ1-2|once|TRBV13|NA
CASSLTGANYGYTF
TGTGCCAGCAGCCTAACCGGGGCTAACTATGGCTACACCTTC
>TRBJ2-7|NA|TRBV19|NA
CASRYTDKNYEQYF
TGTGCCAGTAGATACACGGACAAAAATTACGAGCAGTACTTC
>TRBJ1-5|once|TRBV5-5|NA
CASSGSSWAGHNQPQHF
TGTGCCAGCAGCGGATCGTCCTGGGCAGGGCACAATCAGCCCCAGCATTTT
>TRBJ1-1|NA|TRBV6-2/TRBV6-3|NA
CASSYSGGARNTEAFF
TGTGCCAGCAGTTACTCAGGGGGGGCTCGGAACACTGAAGCTTTCTTT
>TRBJ2-3|NA|TRBV29-1|TRBD2
CSVEGVSGRAGGTDTQYF
TGCAGCGTTGAGGGAGTTAGCGGGAGGGCCGGGGGGACAGATACGCAGTATTTT
>TRBJ2-1|NA|TRBV5-5|TRBD2
CASSPGLVVYNEQFF
TGTGCCAGCAGCCCCGGACTAGTGGTCTACAATGAGCAGTTCTTC
>TRBJ2-7|NA|TRBV24-1|NA
CATSDLWPLSYEQYF
TGTGCCACCAGTGATTTGTGGCCGCTCTCCTACGAGCAGTACTTC
>TRBJ1-5|NA|TRBV19|TRBD1
CASRDSTGRKPQHF
TGTGCCAGTAGGGACTCGACAGGGAGAAAGCCCCAGCATTTT
>TRBJ1-1|NA|TRBV19|NA
CASSIGQGKATEAFF
TGTGCCAGTAGTATCGGCCAGGGAAAGGCGACTGAAGCTTTCTTT
>TRBJ2-7|NA|TRBV30|TRBD2
CAWSTGTSGSTPQYF
TGTGCCTGGAGTACCGGGACTAGCGGGAGTACCCCTCAGTACTTC
>TRBJ2-7|NA|TRBV9|NA
CASSVDSHSYEQYF
TGTGCCAGCAGCGTGGACAGCCACTCCTACGAGCAGTACTTC
>TRBJ1-2|NA|TRBV27|TRBD1
CASSLTGNGLYGYTF
TGTGCCAGCAGTTTGACAGGGAATGGCCTCTATGGCTACACCTTC
>TRBJ1-2|NA|TRBV6-5|TRBD1
CASRKDRGIYGYTF
TGTGCCAGCAGGAAGGACAGGGGGATCTATGGCTACACCTTC
>TRBJ2-1|NA|TRBV7-2|NA
CASSRGSSYNEQFF
TGTGCCAGCAGTCGGGGGAGCTCCTACAATGAGCAGTTCTTC
>TRBJ2-3|NA|TRBV27|TRBD1
CASGGQGPQSGTDTQYF
TGTGCAAGCGGGGGACAGGGGCCGCAATCTGGCACAGATACGCAGTATTTT
>TRBJ1-5|NA|TRBV12-3/TRBV12-4|NA
CASSTGLVSPQHF
TGTGCCAGCAGTACAGGACTAGTCAGCCCCCAGCATTTT
>TRBJ2-7|NA|TRBV19|TRBD1
CASSKGPQGAYEQYF
TGTGCCAGTAGTAAAGGACCCCAGGGGGCTTACGAGCAGTACTTC
>TRBJ1-3|NA|TRBV5-1|NA
CASSDTVGPGNTIYF
TGCGCCAGCAGCGATACAGTGGGCCCCGGAAACACCATATATTTT
>TRBJ1-1|NA|TRBV6-2/TRBV6-3|NA
CASSYGGAANTEAFF
TGTGCCAGCAGTTACGGGGGGGCCGCGAACACTGAAGCTTTCTTT
>TRBJ1-1|many|TRBV4-1|NA
CASSQDMARNTEAFF
TGCGCCAGCAGCCAAGATATGGCCCGGAACACTGAAGCTTTCTTT
>TRBJ2-4|NA|TRBV18|NA
CASSPYPTRSSFVIQYF
TGTGCCAGCTCACCATACCCTACTAGGAGCTCTTTTGTCATTCAGTACTTC
>TRBJ1-1|NA|TRBV29-1|TRBD1
CSVGVTGELEAFF
TGCAGCGTTGGAGTGACAGGGGAACTTGAAGCTTTCTTT
>TRBJ1-1|NA|TRBV5-4|TRBD1
CASSPNRGPTEAFF
TGTGCCAGCAGCCCGAACAGGGGGCCTACTGAAGCTTTCTTT
>TRBJ1-2|NA|TRBV28|NA
CASRDGVNYGYTF
TGTGCCAGCAGGGACGGGGTGAACTATGGCTACACCTTC
>TRBJ1-2|NA|TRBV7-2|NA
CAIPEGGNGGYTF
TGTGCAATACCCGAGGGGGGGAATGGTGGCTACACCTTC
>TRBJ1-2|NA|TRBV9|TRBD1
CASSASPTGGAGTF
TGTGCCAGCAGCGCCTCCCCCACAGGGGGCGCCGGCACCTTC
>TRBJ1-1|once|TRBV20-1|NA
CSARGQIEAFF
TGCAGTGCTAGAGGTCAGATTGAAGCTTTCTTT
>TRBJ1-3|few|TRBV3-1/TRBV3-2|TRBD1
CASSQRGQRGNTIYF
TGTGCCAGCAGCCAACGGGGACAGCGGGGAAACACCATATATTTT
>TRBJ1-1|few|TRBV25-1|NA
CASSETGRVGEAFF
TGTGCCAGCAGTGAAACAGGGCGGGTAGGTGAAGCTTTCTTT
>TRBJ1-2|NA|TRBV28|TRBD1
CASSSGQGAQGYTF
TGTGCCAGCAGTTCGGGACAGGGGGCGCAAGGCTACACCTTC
>TRBJ2-3|many|TRBV7-9|NA
CASSSRLEVTDTQYF
TGTGCCAGCAGCTCCCGACTAGAGGTGACAGATACGCAGTATTTT
>TRBJ2-1|NA|TRBV20-1|NA
CSASDREQFF
TGCAGTGCTTCCGACAGGGAGCAGTTCTTC
>TRBJ2-3|NA|TRBV6-2/TRBV6-3|NA
CASSYPRIAKDTQYF
TGTGCCAGCAGTTACCCTCGGATAGCCAAAGATACGCAGTATTTT
>TRBJ2-1|NA|TRBV7-2|TRBD2
CASSQLADINNEQFF
TGTGCCAGCAGCCAACTAGCGGACATAAACAATGAGCAGTTCTTC
>TRBJ2-1|NA|TRBV5-4|TRBD1
CASSLGQGVYNEQFF
TGTGCCAGCAGCTTAGGGCAGGGGGTGTACAATGAGCAGTTCTTC
>TRBJ2-1|NA|TRBV5-4|NA
CASSLRQIGLGANEQFF
TGTGCCAGCAGCTTGAGGCAAATAGGCTTGGGAGCCAATGAGCAGTTCTTC
>TRBJ2-1|NA|TRBV28|TRBD2
CASSGPMRAGGKSEQFF
TGTGCCAGCAGTGGCCCGATGAGAGCGGGAGGAAAGAGTGAGCAGTTCTTC
>TRBJ1-2|NA|TRBV6-5|TRBD1
CASSRQGDSSYRYTF
TGTGCCAGCAGTCGTCAGGGGGACAGCTCCTATCGCTACACCTTC
>TRBJ2-7|NA|TRBV6-5|NA
CASSLPLGAYEQYF
TGTGCCAGCAGTCTTCCACTAGGAGCATACGAGCAGTACTTC
>TRBJ1-3|NA|TRBV7-9|NA
CASSLPPAGPGNTIYF
TGTGCCAGCAGCTTACCCCCCGCGGGCCCTGGAAACACCATATATTTT